This entry describes one T cell receptor beta chain. Trimming removed 11 bases at V and 0 bases at J, with 13 bases between. The CDR3 has 13 residues. Germline V gene sequence: CDR1 SEHNR, CDR2 FQNEAQ (reference sequence). This sample is drawn from a study of identical twins. Each CDR3 protein is one row after TCRdb ran MiXCR on the 5' RACE reads. The table shows 450,000 or so distinct CDR3 sequences, with under 20% occurring only once. This chain links TRBV7-9 with TRBJ1-2; D not resolved. The clonotype was recovered from a man aged 50-60 years in good health. Sequenced material: naive T cells sorted from blood. The CDR3 reads CAGGTRANYGYTF. CDR3 DNA sequence: TGTGCCGGCGGAACGAGGGCTAACTATGGCTACACCTTC.